This T cell receptor beta chain was observed in a study of blood T cell repertoires in COVID-19. Repertoires were generated with immunoSEQ multiplex PCR, while TCRdb's copy carries only in-frame clones and drops some. Here the sample spans some 180,000 clones, approximately 80% being singletons. Trimming cost V 1 base and J 9 bases, with 7 bases left between them. Per the germline V gene, CDR1 is GTSNPN and CDR2 is SVGIG (reference sequence). This CDR3 has 11 residues. The sample comprised PBMCs or T cells enriched from blood (not recorded which). This TCR came from a man between 60 and 75 years old who had been exposed to COVID-19. V and J are TRBV30 and TRBJ1-3; no clear D. CDR3 in amino acids: CAWSGRGTIYF. In DNA form, the CDR3 reads TGTGCCTGGAGTGGCCGGGGCACCATATATTTT.